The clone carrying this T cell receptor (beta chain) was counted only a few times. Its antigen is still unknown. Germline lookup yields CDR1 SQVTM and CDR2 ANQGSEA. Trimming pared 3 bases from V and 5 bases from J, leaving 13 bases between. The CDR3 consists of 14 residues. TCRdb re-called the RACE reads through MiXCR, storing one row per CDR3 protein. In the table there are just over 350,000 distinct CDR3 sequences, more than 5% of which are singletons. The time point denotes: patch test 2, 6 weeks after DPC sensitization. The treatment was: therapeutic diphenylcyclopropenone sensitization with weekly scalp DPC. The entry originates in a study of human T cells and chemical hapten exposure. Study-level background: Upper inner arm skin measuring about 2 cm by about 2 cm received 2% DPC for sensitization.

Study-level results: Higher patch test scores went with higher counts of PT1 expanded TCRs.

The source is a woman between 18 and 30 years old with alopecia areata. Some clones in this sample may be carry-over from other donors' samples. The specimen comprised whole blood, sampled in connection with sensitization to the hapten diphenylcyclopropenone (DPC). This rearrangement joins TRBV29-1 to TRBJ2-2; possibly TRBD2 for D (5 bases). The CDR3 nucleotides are TGCAGCGTTGAGAGCGGCAAGGGAACCGGGGAGCTGTTTTTT. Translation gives CSVESGKGTGELFF.